The clone carrying this TCR beta chain turned up a few times. The antigen remains undetermined. Template-switching 5'RACE yielded the TCR cDNA; a universal primer site and UMIs were added in the process. TCRdb reanalysed the 5' RACE reads using MiXCR and keeps one entry per CDR3 protein. The data contain about 75,000 distinct CDR3 sequences, around 7.8% of them singletons. This entry comes from a study of T cells after yellow fever vaccination. Study summary: It was SMART-Seq v4 Ultra Low Input that prepared the fractions with low cell numbers. Study-wide results and limits: Peaking faster, on day 5 versus 15, the secondary response was nonetheless weaker.

The V and J ends lost 3 bases and 9 bases, in that order; junction bases with no gene match: 6. This CDR3 contains 15 residues. Germline V lookup: CDR1 SEHNR, CDR2 FQNEAQ (reference sequence). The receptor's source is a man younger than 35 who received the YFV17D yellow fever vaccine. This sequence joins TRBV7-9 and TRBJ2-1, with TRBD2 matching 12 bases. The material was CD8+ T cells sorted from PBMCs, obtained around 10 days after the first yellow fever vaccination. Written as DNA, the CDR3 is TGTGCCAGCAGCTTTCTAGCGGGGGGGCTCACTGAGCAGTTCTTC. It yields the protein CASSFLAGGLTEQFF.